The clone carrying this T cell receptor (beta chain) was recorded a few times. Its antigen is as yet unknown. The data were taken from a study of T cell repertoires in cytomegalovirus infection. About the research overall: HLA-C-restricted CMV epitopes, recently identified, and well-studied HLA-B-restricted ones were used by the study. Findings and caveats of the study: CMV-specific TCR beta clonotypes restricted by HLA-C dominated the ex vivo response.

The CDR3 contains 14 residues. The V and J ends lost 0 bases and 2 bases respectively, with 6 bases between them. From germline, CDR1 is MNHEY and CDR2 SMNVEV (reference sequence). From the reads, TCRdb called clonotypes with MiXCR, one entry per CDR3 protein. Among 80,000 or so distinct CDR3 sequences, about 40% were seen once, and the ten largest hold 80% to 95%. This TCR came from a human donor in good health (CMV status not recorded). Some clones in this sample may be carry-over from other donors' samples. The sample in question was CD8+ T cells from cultured PBMCs, obtained from culture after CMV antigen stimulation. The chain employs TRBV27 and TRBJ2-3, with D unclear. CDR3 loop: CASSLSTYTDTQYF. In DNA form, the CDR3 reads TGTGCCAGCAGTTTATCGACTTACACAGATACGCAGTATTTT.